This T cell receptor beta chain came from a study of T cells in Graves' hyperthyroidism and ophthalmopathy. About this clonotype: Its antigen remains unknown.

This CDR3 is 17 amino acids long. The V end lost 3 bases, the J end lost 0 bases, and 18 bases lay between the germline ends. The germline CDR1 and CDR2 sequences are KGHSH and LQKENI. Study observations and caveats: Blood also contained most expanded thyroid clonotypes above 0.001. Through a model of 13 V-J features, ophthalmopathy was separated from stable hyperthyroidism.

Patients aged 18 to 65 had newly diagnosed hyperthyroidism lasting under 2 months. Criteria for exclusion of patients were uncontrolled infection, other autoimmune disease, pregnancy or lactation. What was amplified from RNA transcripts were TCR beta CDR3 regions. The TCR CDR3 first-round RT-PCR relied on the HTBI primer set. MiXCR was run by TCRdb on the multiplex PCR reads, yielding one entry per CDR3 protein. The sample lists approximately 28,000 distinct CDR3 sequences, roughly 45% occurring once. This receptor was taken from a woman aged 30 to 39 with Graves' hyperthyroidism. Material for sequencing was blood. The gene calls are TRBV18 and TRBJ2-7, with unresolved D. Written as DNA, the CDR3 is TGTGCCAGCTCACCTTGGTTTGACTCCTCGAGCTCCTACGAGCAGTACTTC. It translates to CASSPWFDSSSSYEQYF.